The 31 T cell receptor beta chains reported below all come from one sample, sequenced in a study of T cells in Graves' hyperthyroidism and ophthalmopathy. Researchers took RNA transcripts and amplified the TCR beta CDR3 regions from them. HTBI primers were the set used in a first-round RT-PCR of the TCR CDR3. TCRdb redid the calling of the multiplex PCR reads with MiXCR, one entry per CDR3 protein. The sample records about 560,000 distinct CDR3 sequences, 46% being singletons. The specimen sequenced was peripheral blood or thyroid tissue (not recorded which). Receptors originate from a woman aged 18-29 years with Graves' hyperthyroidism.

This chain connects TRBV7-3 to TRBJ1-1; 8 bases are shared with TRBD1. The CDR3 loop spans 11 amino acids. The germline V gene has CDR1 SGHTA and CDR2 FQGTGA. The V and J ends lost 6 bases and 6 bases, in that order; junction bases with no gene match: 0. CDR3 nucleotides: TGTGCCAGCAGGACAGGGGCTGAAGCTTTCTTT. It translates to CASRTGAEAFF.

This clonotype was seen at least ten times. The chain recombines TRBV2 with TRBJ2-6, with D unclear. V was clipped by 4 bases and J by 2 bases, with 6 bases between them. Germline CDR1 and CDR2: SNHLY and FYNNEI. The length of the CDR3 is 14 residues. The CDR3: CASSGGTGANVLTF. CDR3 nucleotide sequence: TGTGCCAGCAGTGGGGGTACTGGGGCCAACGTCCTGACTTTC.

This clonotype was found a few times. This chain joins TRBV2 and TRBJ2-7; possibly TRBD2 for D (6 bases). The CDR3 has 14 amino acids. The V gene's germline CDR1 is SNHLY and CDR2 FYNNEI. V was clipped by 5 bases and J by 0 bases, with 11 bases between them. CDR3 nucleotides: TGTGCCAGCAGTCGGACTACCCTCTCCTACGAGCAGTACTTC. This encodes CASSRTTLSYEQYF.

The V call is TRBV25-1, the J call TRBJ2-5; D gene unclear. Germline CDR1 MGHDK, CDR2 SYGVNS. Trimming took 5 bases from V and 0 from J, leaving 13 bases between them. CDR3 length: 15 amino acids. CDR3 sequence: CASSRSISYQETQYF. The CDR3 DNA is TGTGCCAGCAGTCGGTCAATATCGTACCAAGAGACCCAGTACTTC.

This chain links TRBV29-1 with TRBJ1-5; possibly TRBD1 for D (6 bases). From germline, CDR1 is SQVTM and CDR2 ANQGSEA. V dropped 4 bases and J dropped 2 bases, with 18 bases sitting between them. The CDR3 has 16 residues. CDR3 sequence: CSVAFGSGVRNQPQHF. The DNA of the CDR3 is TGCAGCGTTGCGTTCGGCTCAGGGGTGCGCAATCAGCCCCAGCATTTT.

The sample holds a few counts of this clonotype. The J gene is TRBJ1-5, the V gene TRBV19, with D hard to call. In germline, CDR1 is LNHDA, CDR2 SQIVND (reference sequence). Deletions cut 5 bases from V and 0 bases from J, with 11 bases between. The CDR3 has 15 residues. In nucleotides, the CDR3 is TGTGCCAGTAGTGGGTTGACGGATAGCAATCAGCCCCAGCATTTT. It encodes CASSGLTDSNQPQHF.

This clonotype was counted only a few times. The chain links TRBV29-1 to TRBJ1-2, with unresolved D. The CDR3 sequence is 10 residues long. Germline V gene sequence: CDR1 SQVTM, CDR2 ANQGSEA. V lost 6 bases to trimming and J lost 6 bases, with 8 bases between them. CDR3: CSVYGDGYTF. In nucleotides, the CDR3 is TGCAGCGTCTATGGCGATGGCTACACCTTC.

The J gene is TRBJ1-2, the V gene TRBV20-1, with 9 nucleotides matching TRBD1. The CDR3 spans 15 residues. CDR1 and CDR2 (germline): DFQATT, SNEGSKA (reference sequence). With V trimmed by 2 bases and J by 10 bases, 14 bases remained unmatched. The CDR3 region is CSARKTGGLVSSYTF. DNA of the CDR3: TGCAGTGCTAGAAAGACAGGGGGGCTTGTCTCATCCTACACCTTC.

The chain couples TRBV7-9 to TRBJ2-6; D possibly matches TRBD1 or TRBD2 (6 bases each). Germline V gives CDR1 SEHNR, CDR2 FQNEAQ (reference sequence). V lost 6 bases to trimming and J lost 4 bases, with 19 bases between them. This CDR3 has 17 residues. In DNA, the CDR3 is TGTGCCAGCAGTGGCGGCAGCAAAGGGGGGGGGGCCAACGTCCTGACTTTC. Translation: CASSGGSKGGGANVLTF.

In this sample, this clonotype turned up many times. J is TRBJ1-5 and V is TRBV19; D uncertain. This CDR3 has 12 residues. V was clipped by 7 bases and J by 11 bases, with 15 bases between them. Germline lookup yields CDR1 LNHDA and CDR2 SQIVND (reference sequence). Written as DNA, the CDR3 is TGTGCCAGTACCGAAACGGCGGGCACCCAGCATTTT. This encodes CASTETAGTQHF. Using reference TRBV19 and TRBJ1-5 for the parts outside the CDR3, the full variable domain is DGGITQSPKYLFRKEGQNVTLSCEQNLNHDAMYWYRQDPGQGLRLIYYSQIVNDFQKGDIAEGYSVSREKKESFPLTVTSAQKNPTAFYLCASTETAGTQHFGDGTRLSIL.

This clonotype was seen many times. The chain employs TRBV29-1 and TRBJ1-5; D remains ambiguous. V lost 4 bases, J lost 6 bases, and 13 bases lay in between. The CDR3 loop spans 13 amino acids. The germline V gene encodes CDR1 SQVTM and CDR2 ANQGSEA. CDR3 in amino acids: CSVGDTIGQPQHF. The CDR3 nucleotides read TGCAGCGTTGGTGACACTATAGGTCAGCCCCAGCATTTT.

This clonotype was counted ten times or more. The rearrangement joins TRBV29-1 to TRBJ2-5; D is possibly TRBD1 or TRBD2 (5 bases each). V was shortened by 5 bases and J by 1 base, with 14 bases between the two germline ends. The CDR3 is 14 amino acids. From germline, CDR1 is SQVTM and CDR2 ANQGSEA. In nucleotides, the CDR3 is TGCAGCGTTACCAGGGACCTGGGCCAAGAGACCCAGTACTTC. Residues: CSVTRDLGQETQYF.

This clonotype was recorded many times. This sequence joins TRBV7-8 and TRBJ2-7; 8 bases are shared with TRBD2. With V trimmed by 2 bases and J by 4 bases, 4 bases remained unmatched. Germline CDR1 SGHVS, CDR2 FQNEAQ. This CDR3 region has 14 residues. The CDR3: CASSLSGRGYEQYF. The CDR3 coding sequence is TGTGCCAGCAGCTTAAGCGGGAGAGGGTACGAGCAGTACTTC. Full variable domain (outside the CDR3, taken from reference TRBV7-8 and TRBJ2-7): GAGVSQSPRYKVAKRGQDVALRCDPISGHVSLFWYQQALGQGPEFLTYFQNEAQLDKSGLPSDRFFAERPEGSVSTLKIQRTQQEDSAVYLCASSLSGRGYEQYFGPGTRLTVT.

This sequence joins TRBV20-1 and TRBJ1-4; D not certain. The CDR3 sequence is 11 residues long. V dropped 5 bases and J dropped 6 bases, with 7 bases sitting between them. CDR1 and CDR2 from the germline V gene are DFQATT and SNEGSKA (reference sequence). CDR3 sequence reads: CSAGRDEKLFF. CDR3 DNA: TGCAGTGCTGGGCGGGATGAAAAACTGTTTTTT.

Regarding this clonotype: Relative to the germline gene, one junction end is altered; a read error may explain this. The chain recombines TRBV25-1 with TRBJ1-3, with D unresolved. CDR1 is MGHDK, CDR2 SYGVNS, per germline. The CDR3 runs 12 residues. CDR3: CALTSSGSTIYF. For the CDR3, the DNA is TGTGCCCTCACAAGCTCTGGAAGCACCATATATTTT.

This chain links TRBV29-1 with TRBJ1-2, with unresolved D. Germline V gene data show CDR1 as SQVTM and CDR2 as ANQGSEA. CDR3 size: 12 residues. Trimming pared 8 bases from V and 8 bases from J, leaving 18 bases between. DNA of the CDR3: TGCAGCAGTTACGTCAAAGGCGGGGGCTACACCTTC. Translating it yields CSSYVKGGGYTF.

The chain recombines TRBV20-1 with TRBJ1-1; 7 nucleotides agree with TRBD1. The CDR3 extends over 16 amino acids. Germline CDR1 DFQATT, CDR2 SNEGSKA (reference sequence). V trimming: 1 base; J trimming: 1 base; junction bases outside the gene matches: 9. The CDR3 is CSARAATGWSNTEAFF. CDR3 DNA: TGCAGTGCTAGAGCCGCGACAGGGTGGTCGAACACTGAAGCTTTCTTT.

A note on this clonotype: The final CDR3 position lacks the conserved phenylalanine or tryptophan, pointing to a likely read error. The DNA is left out, because the CDR3 cannot be placed on it with certainty; the CDR3 is given as TCRdb lists it. This chain links TRBV9 with TRBJ1-4. Termini included, the CDR3 measures 11 amino acids. In germline, CDR1 is SGDLS, CDR2 YYNGEE. CDR3 amino acids: CASSVTAGSYL.

CDR3 DNA sequence: TGTGCCAGCGCATGGCCCGGGGCAGGGGGCGCTTATTATGGCTACACCTTC. This encodes CASAWPGAGGAYYGYTF. This rearrangement joins TRBV5-5 to TRBJ1-2, with 8 bases aligning to TRBD1. J gave up 5 bases and V 7 bases, and 19 bases lay outside the gene matches. CDR1 is SGHKS, CDR2 YYEKEE, per germline (reference sequence). CDR3 length: 17 amino acids.

The table lists this clonotype with many counts. The rearrangement uses TRBV29-1 and TRBJ1-4, with D possibly TRBD1 on 5 matching bases. The CDR3 is made up of 12 amino acids. The V gene lost 7 bases and the J gene lost 2 bases, with 8 bases spanning the gap. Per germline, CDR1 SQVTM and CDR2 ANQGSEA. Written as DNA, the CDR3 is TGCAGCGCCGGGGCCACTAATGAAAAACTGTTTTTT. It codes for CSAGATNEKLFF.

J is TRBJ2-2 and V is TRBV7-2; 11 bases align to TRBD2. This CDR3 is built from 17 residues. Germline V gene data show CDR1 as SGHTA and CDR2 as FQGNSA. J was trimmed by 6 bases and V by 6 bases; bases with no gene match: 12. DNA for the CDR3: TGTGCCAGCAGTGACCCACTAGCGGGAGATCAGGCCGGGGAGCTGTTTTTT. Translating it yields CASSDPLAGDQAGELFF.

V usage is TRBV7-9 and J usage is TRBJ2-3; no clear D. The CDR3 length is 14 residues. Germline V gene data show CDR1 as SEHNR and CDR2 as FQNEAQ (reference sequence). The ends were cut back, 3 bases at V and 1 base at J, with 8 bases in the middle. CDR3 loop: CASSLVEGTDTQYF. CDR3 DNA sequence: TGTGCCAGCAGCTTGGTCGAAGGCACAGATACGCAGTATTTT.

The chain employs TRBV7-8 and TRBJ2-5, with no clear D. V was clipped by 5 bases and J by 4 bases, with 17 bases between them. The CDR3 has 15 amino acids. From germline, CDR1 is SGHVS and CDR2 FQNEAQ. DNA of the CDR3: TGTGCCAGCAGCCAAGGTCGAGGCCACGGAGAGACCCAGTACTTC. This codes for CASSQGRGHGETQYF.

The CDR3 DNA sequence: TGCAGTGCTAGAGATCAAGGAGGGGAGCTGTTTTTT. It encodes CSARDQGGELFF. The chain combines TRBV20-1 with TRBJ2-2, with unresolved D. In germline, CDR1 is DFQATT, CDR2 SNEGSKA (reference sequence). This CDR3 is built from 12 residues. V was pared by 0 bases and J by 8 bases, with 7 bases between.

The DNA of the CDR3 is TGTGCCAGCAGCTTAAGTACGGAGCAGAACACTGAAGCTTTCTTT. Encoded protein: CASSLSTEQNTEAFF. The genes are TRBV7-2 and TRBJ1-1; unclear D gene. V lost 2 bases and J lost 1, with 11 bases in between. The CDR3 covers 15 residues. Germline V gives CDR1 SGHTA, CDR2 FQGNSA. Full variable domain (outside the CDR3, taken from reference TRBV7-2 and TRBJ1-1): GAGVSQSPSNKVTEKGKDVELRCDPISGHTALYWYRQSLGQGLEFLIYFQGNSAPDKSGLPSDRFSAERTGGSVSTLTIQRTQQEDSAVYLCASSLSTEQNTEAFFGQGTRLTVV.

The J gene is TRBJ1-1, the V gene TRBV7-3; D gene unclear. The CDR3 length is 13 residues. The V end was cut by 8 bases, the J end by 3 bases, with 13 bases between. Germline CDR1 and CDR2: SGHTA and FQGTGA. The CDR3 bases are TGTGCCAGCCCCCAGATTGGCGACACTGAAGCTTTCTTT. Amino acid sequence: CASPQIGDTEAFF.

The sample holds many counts of this clonotype. The chain employs TRBV5-1 and TRBJ1-1; possible D gene TRBD1, 5 bases. This CDR3 is 14 amino acids long. The germline CDR1 and CDR2 sequences are SGHRS and YFSETQ. With 0 bases removed from V and 5 bases from J, the gap between germline ends came to 11 bases. The CDR3 nucleotides read TGCGCCAGCAGCTTGGACAGGCGAGGGACTGAAGCTTTCTTT. Protein: CASSLDRRGTEAFF. The full variable domain, in which reference TRBV5-1 and TRBJ1-1 provide the parts outside the CDR3, is KAGVTQTPRYLIKTRGQQVTLSCSPISGHRSVSWYQQTPGQGLQFLFEYFSETQRNKGNFPGRFSGRQFSNSRSEMNVSTLELGDSALYLCASSLDRRGTEAFFGQGTRLTVV.

This clonotype was detected only a few times. The CDR3 DNA is TGTGCCAGCAGCTTCTGGCGGGGCAGAACCTACGAGCAGTACTTC. Translating it yields CASSFWRGRTYEQYF. The chain recombines TRBV7-9 with TRBJ2-7; possible D gene TRBD2, 6 bases. Germline V CDR1 and CDR2: SEHNR, FQNEAQ (reference sequence). V shed 3 bases and J shed 2 bases, with 14 bases lying between them. This CDR3 region has 15 residues. Filled out from reference TRBV7-9 and TRBJ2-7, the complete variable domain reads DTGVSQNPRHKITKRGQNVTFRCDPISEHNRLYWYRQTLGQGPEFLTYFQNEAQLEKSRLLSDRFSAERPKGSFSTLEIQRTEQGDSAMYLCASSFWRGRTYEQYFGPGTRLTVT.

The CDR3 region has the DNA TGTGCCAGCAGCTTGAATGGAGTCAAGGGGCCCCAGCATTTT. It translates to CASSLNGVKGPQHF. The chain employs TRBV11-2 and TRBJ1-5; D is ambiguous. This CDR3 is built from 14 residues. Per germline, CDR1 SGHAT and CDR2 FQNNGV. Trimming left V 3 bases short and J 9 bases short, with 15 bases between.

This clonotype was counted a few times. V usage is TRBV6-1 and J usage is TRBJ1-5; unclear D gene. The CDR3 contains 13 residues. CDR1 is MNHNS, CDR2 SASEGT, per germline. Trimming pared 10 bases from V and 7 bases from J, leaving 17 bases between. The CDR3 loop reads CATGYGGRQPQHF. The CDR3 DNA reads as TGTGCCACTGGATACGGAGGGAGGCAGCCCCAGCATTTT.

V usage is TRBV7-9 and J usage is TRBJ2-7; 11 nucleotides match TRBD2. CDR3 size: 13 residues. The ends lost 5 bases at V and 6 bases at J; junction bases unmatched: 3. Germline loops: CDR1 SEHNR, CDR2 FQNEAQ (reference sequence). CDR3 nucleotide sequence: TGTGCCAGCAGCCTACTAGCGGGAGCCGAGCAGTACTTC. Residues: CASSLLAGAEQYF. The entire variable domain, with the rest obtained from reference TRBV7-9 and TRBJ2-7, is as follows: DTGVSQNPRHKITKRGQNVTFRCDPISEHNRLYWYRQTLGQGPEFLTYFQNEAQLEKSRLLSDRFSAERPKGSFSTLEIQRTEQGDSAMYLCASSLLAGAEQYFGPGTRLTVT.